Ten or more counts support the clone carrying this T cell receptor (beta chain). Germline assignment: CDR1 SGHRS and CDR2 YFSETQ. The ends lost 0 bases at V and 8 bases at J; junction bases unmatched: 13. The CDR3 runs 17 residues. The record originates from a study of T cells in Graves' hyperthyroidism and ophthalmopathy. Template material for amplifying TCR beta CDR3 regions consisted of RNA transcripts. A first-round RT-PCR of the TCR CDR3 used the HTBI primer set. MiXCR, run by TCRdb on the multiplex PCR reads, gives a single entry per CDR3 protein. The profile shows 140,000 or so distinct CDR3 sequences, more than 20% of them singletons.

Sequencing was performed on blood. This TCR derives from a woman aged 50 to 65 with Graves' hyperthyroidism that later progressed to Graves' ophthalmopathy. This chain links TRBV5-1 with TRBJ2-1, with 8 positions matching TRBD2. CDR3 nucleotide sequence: TGCGCCAGCAGCTTGGTTCCTGGACTAGCTTCCCCCGATGAGCAGTTCTTC. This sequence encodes CASSLVPGLASPDEQFF.